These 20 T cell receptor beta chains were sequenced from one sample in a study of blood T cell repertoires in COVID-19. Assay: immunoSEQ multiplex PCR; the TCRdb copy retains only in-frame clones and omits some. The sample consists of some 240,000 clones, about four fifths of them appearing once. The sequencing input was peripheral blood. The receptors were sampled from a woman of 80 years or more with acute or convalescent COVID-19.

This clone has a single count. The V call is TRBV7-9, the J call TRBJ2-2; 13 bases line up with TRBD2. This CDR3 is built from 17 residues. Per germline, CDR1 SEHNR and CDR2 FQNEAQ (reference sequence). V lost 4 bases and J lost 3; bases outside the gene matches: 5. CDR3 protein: CASSSTSGGLYTGELFF. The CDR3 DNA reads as TGTGCCAGCAGCTCGACTAGCGGGGGGCTATACACCGGGGAGCTGTTTTTT.

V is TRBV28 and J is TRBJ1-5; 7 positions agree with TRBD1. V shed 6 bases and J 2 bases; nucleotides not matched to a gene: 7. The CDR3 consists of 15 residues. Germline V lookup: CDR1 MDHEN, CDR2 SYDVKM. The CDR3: CASRPPGTGNQPQHF. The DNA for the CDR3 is TGTGCCAGCAGGCCGCCCGGGACAGGCAATCAGCCCCAGCATTTT.

For the CDR3, the DNA is TGTGCCAGCGTACGGACAGCCTATGGCTACACCTTC. Its protein product is CASVRTAYGYTF. The V call is TRBV2, the J call TRBJ1-2; D perhaps matches TRBD1 (6 bases). This CDR3 has 12 amino acids. Germline loops: CDR1 SNHLY, CDR2 FYNNEI. Trimming shortened V by 8 bases and J by 4 bases, and 11 bases separated the two germline ends.

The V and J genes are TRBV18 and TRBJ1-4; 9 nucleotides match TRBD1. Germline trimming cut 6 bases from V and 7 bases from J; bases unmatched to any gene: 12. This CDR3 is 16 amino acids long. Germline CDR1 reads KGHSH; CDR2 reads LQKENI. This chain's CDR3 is CASSEDTGTGSEKLFF. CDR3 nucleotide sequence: TGTGCCAGCTCGGAGGATACCGGGACAGGGTCTGAAAAACTGTTTTTT.

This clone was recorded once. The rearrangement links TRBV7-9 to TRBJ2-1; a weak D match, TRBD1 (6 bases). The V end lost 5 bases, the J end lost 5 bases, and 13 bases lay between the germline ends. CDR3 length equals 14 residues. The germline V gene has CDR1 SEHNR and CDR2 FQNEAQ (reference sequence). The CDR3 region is CASSRQDSHNEQFF. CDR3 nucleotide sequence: TGTGCCAGCAGCCGTCAGGACAGTCACAATGAGCAGTTCTTC.

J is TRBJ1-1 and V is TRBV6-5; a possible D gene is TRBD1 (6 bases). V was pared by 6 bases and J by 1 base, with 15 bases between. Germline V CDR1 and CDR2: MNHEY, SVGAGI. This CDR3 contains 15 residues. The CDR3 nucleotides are TGTGCCAGCAGACCCTGGACAGCTGAGAACACTGAAGCTTTCTTT. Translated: CASRPWTAENTEAFF.

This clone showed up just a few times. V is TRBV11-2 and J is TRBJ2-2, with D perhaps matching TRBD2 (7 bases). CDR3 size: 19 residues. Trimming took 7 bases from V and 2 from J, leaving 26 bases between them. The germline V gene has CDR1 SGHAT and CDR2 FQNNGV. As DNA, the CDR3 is TGTGCCAGCACTTACCGGACAGCGGGGTCGTCAGTAAACACCGGGGAGCTGTTTTTT. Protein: CASTYRTAGSSVNTGELFF.

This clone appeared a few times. The CDR3 is CASSQTGVWNEQFF. The CDR3 nucleotides are TGTGCCAGCAGTCAGACAGGGGTGTGGAATGAGCAGTTCTTC. The genes are TRBV6-2 or TRBV6-3 and TRBJ2-1, with 8 bases fitting TRBD1. The trim removed 5 bases at V and 7 bases at J, leaving 7 bases unmatched. The CDR3 length is 14 residues. The germline CDR1 and CDR2 sequences are MNHEY and SVGEGT.

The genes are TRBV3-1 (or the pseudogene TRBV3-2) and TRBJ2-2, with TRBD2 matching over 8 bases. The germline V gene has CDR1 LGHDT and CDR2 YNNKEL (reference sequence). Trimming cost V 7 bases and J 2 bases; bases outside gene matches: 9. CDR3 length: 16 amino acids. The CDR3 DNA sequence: TGTGCCAGCAACCTTGGACGGGGGGGCAACACCGGGGAGCTGTTTTTT. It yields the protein CASNLGRGGNTGELFF.

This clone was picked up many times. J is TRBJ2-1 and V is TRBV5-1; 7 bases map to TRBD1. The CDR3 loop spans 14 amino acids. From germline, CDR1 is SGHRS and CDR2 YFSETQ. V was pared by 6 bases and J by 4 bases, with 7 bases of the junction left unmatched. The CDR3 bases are TGCGCCAGCACGCCCGGGACAGCATACAATGAGCAGTTCTTC. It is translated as CASTPGTAYNEQFF.

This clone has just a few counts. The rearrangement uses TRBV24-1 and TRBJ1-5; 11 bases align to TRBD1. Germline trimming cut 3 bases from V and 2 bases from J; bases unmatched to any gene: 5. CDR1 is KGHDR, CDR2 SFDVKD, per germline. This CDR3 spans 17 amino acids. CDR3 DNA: TGTGCCACCAGTGATCCGGGACAGGGGGTAGGCAATCAGCCCCAGCATTTT. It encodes CATSDPGQGVGNQPQHF.

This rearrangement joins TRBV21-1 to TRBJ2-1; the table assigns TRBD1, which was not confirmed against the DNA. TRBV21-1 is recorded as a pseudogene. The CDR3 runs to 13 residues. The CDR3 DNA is TGTGCCAGCAGCCGTGGGGCTTACAATGAGCAGTTCTTC. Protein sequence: CASSRGAYNEQFF.

The CDR3 reads CASSQSGGATNQPQHF. The CDR3 bases are TGTGCCAGCAGCCAATCCGGGGGGGCAACCAATCAGCCCCAGCATTTT. This chain joins TRBV16 and TRBJ1-5; tentative D call: TRBD1 (6 bases). Trimming shortened V by 0 bases and J by 3 bases, and 12 bases separated the two germline ends. The CDR3 is 16 amino acids. Germline V CDR1 and CDR2: KGHSY, FQNENV.

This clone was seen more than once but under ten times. As DNA, the CDR3 is TGTGCCAGCTCACCCCAGGGGAGCTCCTATAATTCACCCCTCCACTTT. Residues: CASSPQGSSYNSPLHF. The chain is built from TRBV18 and TRBJ1-6; tentatively, D is TRBD1 (6 bases). The CDR3 is 16 residues long. Germline V gene sequence: CDR1 KGHSH, CDR2 LQKENI. Trimming removed 3 bases at V and 0 bases at J, with 9 bases between.

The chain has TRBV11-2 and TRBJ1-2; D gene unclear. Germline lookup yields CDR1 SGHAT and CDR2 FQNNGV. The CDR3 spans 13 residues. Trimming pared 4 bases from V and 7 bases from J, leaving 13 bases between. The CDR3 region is CASSSGSGFGYTF. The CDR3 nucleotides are TGTGCCAGCAGCTCGGGGTCTGGGTTTGGCTACACCTTC.

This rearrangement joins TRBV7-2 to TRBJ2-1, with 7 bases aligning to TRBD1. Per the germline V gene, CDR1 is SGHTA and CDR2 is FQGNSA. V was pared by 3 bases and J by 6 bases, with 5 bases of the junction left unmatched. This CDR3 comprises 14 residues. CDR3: CASSLTGKGNEQFF. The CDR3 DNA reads TGTGCCAGCAGCTTGACAGGGAAGGGCAATGAGCAGTTCTTC.

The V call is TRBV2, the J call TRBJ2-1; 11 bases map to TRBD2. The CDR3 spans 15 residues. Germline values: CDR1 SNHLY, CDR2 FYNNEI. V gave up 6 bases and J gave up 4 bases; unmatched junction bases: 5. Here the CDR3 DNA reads TGTGCCAGCAGCGAACTAGCGGGGGCGTACAATGAGCAGTTCTTC. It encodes CASSELAGAYNEQFF.

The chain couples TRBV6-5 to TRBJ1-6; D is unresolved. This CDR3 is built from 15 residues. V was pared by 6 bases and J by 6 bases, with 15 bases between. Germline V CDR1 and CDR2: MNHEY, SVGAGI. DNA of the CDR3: TGTGCCAGCAGGGCCGACGGAGTCCCTAATTCACCCCTCCACTTT. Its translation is CASRADGVPNSPLHF.

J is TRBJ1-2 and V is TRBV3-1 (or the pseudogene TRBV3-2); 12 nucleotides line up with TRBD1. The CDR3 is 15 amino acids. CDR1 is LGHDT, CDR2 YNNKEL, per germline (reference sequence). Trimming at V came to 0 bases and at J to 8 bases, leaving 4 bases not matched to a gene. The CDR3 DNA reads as TGTGCCAGCAGCCAAGATAGGGACAGGGGGCGCGGCTACACCTTC. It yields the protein CASSQDRDRGRGYTF.

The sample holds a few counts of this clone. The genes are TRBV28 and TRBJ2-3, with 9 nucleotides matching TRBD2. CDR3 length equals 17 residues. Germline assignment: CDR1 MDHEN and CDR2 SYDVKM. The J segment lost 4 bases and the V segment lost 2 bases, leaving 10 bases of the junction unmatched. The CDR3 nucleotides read TGTGCCAGCAGTTTAAAGGGGCTAGCGGGGAGCGCAGATACGCAGTATTTT. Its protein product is CASSLKGLAGSADTQYF.